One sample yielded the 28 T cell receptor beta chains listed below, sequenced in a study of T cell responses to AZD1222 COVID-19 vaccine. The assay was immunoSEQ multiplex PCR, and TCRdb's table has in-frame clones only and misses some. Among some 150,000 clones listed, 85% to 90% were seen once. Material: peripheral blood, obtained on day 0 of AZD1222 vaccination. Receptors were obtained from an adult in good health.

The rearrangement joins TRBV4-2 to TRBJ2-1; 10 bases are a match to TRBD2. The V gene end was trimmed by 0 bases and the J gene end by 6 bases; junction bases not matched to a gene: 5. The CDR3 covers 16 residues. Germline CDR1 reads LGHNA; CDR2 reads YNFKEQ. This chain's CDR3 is CASSQDRPSGGNEQFF. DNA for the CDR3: TGTGCCAGCAGCCAAGATAGGCCTAGCGGGGGCAATGAGCAGTTCTTC.

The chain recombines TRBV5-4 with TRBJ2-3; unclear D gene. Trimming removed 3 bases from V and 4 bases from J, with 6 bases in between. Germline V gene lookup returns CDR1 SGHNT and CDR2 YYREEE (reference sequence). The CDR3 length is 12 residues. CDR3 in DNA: TGTGCCAGCAGCTCCTCCTCAGATACGCAGTATTTT. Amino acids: CASSSSSDTQYF.

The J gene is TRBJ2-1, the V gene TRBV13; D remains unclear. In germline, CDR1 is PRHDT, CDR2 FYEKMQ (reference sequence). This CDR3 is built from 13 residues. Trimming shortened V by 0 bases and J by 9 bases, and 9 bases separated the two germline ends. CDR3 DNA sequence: TGTGCCAGCAGCTTAGGCCGTTATGTTGAGCAGTTCTTC. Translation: CASSLGRYVEQFF.

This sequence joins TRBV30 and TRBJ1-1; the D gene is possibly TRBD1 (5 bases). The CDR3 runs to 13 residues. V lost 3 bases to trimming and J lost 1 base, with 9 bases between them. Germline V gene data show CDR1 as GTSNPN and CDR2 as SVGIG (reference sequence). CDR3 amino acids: CAWSVDKNTEAFF. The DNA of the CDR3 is TGTGCCTGGAGCGTGGACAAGAACACTGAAGCTTTCTTT.

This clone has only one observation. CDR3 in DNA: TGTGCCATCTCCCAGCGGCGTGAGCAGTTCTTC. It encodes CAISQRREQFF. The J gene is TRBJ2-1, the V gene TRBV12-3 or TRBV12-4; tentatively, D is TRBD2 (5 bases). The ends were cut back, 10 bases at V and 9 bases at J, with 13 bases in the middle. CDR3 length equals 11 residues.

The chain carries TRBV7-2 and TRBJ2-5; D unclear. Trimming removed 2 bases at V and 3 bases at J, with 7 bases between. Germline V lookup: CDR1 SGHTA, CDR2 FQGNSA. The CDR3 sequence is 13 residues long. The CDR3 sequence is CASSLPPEETQYF. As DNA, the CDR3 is TGTGCCAGCAGCTTACCTCCAGAAGAGACCCAGTACTTC. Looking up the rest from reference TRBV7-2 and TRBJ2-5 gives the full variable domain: GAGVSQSPSNKVTEKGKDVELRCDPISGHTALYWYRQSLGQGLEFLIYFQGNSAPDKSGLPSDRFSAERTGGSVSTLTIQRTQQEDSAVYLCASSLPPEETQYFGPGTRLLVL.

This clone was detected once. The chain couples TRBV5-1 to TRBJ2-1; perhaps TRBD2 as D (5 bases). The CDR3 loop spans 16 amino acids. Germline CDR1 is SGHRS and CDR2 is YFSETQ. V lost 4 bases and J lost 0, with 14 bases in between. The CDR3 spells CASSRGLLSSYNEQFF. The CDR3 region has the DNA TGCGCCAGCAGCCGCGGGCTCTTGAGCTCCTACAATGAGCAGTTCTTC.

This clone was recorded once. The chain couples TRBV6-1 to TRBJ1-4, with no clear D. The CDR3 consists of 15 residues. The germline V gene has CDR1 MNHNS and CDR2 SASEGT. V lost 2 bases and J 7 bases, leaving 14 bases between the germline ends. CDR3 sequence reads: CASSEMISFPEKLFF. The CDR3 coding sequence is TGTGCCAGCAGTGAAATGATTTCTTTCCCTGAAAAACTGTTTTTT.

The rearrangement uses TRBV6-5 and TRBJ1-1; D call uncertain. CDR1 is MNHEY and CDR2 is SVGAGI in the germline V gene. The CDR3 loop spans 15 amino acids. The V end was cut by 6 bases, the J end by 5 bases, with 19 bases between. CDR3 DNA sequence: TGTGCCAGCAGCCGCGGGCTTGGCCCCGGGACTGAAGCTTTCTTT. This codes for CASSRGLGPGTEAFF.

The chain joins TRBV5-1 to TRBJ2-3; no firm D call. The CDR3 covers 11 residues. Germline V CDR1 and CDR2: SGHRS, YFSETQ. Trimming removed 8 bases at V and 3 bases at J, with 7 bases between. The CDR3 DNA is TGCGCCAGTGGTGGGACAGATACGCAGTATTTT. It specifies CASGGTDTQYF.

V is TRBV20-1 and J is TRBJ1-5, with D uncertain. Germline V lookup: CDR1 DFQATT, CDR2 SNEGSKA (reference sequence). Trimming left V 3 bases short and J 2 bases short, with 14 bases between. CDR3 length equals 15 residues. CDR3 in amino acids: CSASRESLRNQPQHF. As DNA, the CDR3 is TGCAGTGCTAGTCGAGAGAGCCTCCGCAATCAGCCCCAGCATTTT.

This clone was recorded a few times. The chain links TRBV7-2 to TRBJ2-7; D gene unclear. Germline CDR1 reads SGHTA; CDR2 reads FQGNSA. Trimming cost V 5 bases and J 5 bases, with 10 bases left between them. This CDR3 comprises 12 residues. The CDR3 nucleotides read TGTGCCAGCAGCCCCGCCACGAACGAGCAGTACTTC. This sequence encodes CASSPATNEQYF.

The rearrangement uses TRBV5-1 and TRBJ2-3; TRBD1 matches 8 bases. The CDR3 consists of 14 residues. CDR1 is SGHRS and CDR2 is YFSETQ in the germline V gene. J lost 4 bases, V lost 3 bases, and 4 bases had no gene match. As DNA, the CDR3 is TGCGCCAGCAGCTCGGACAGGGTTTCAGATACGCAGTATTTT. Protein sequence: CASSSDRVSDTQYF.

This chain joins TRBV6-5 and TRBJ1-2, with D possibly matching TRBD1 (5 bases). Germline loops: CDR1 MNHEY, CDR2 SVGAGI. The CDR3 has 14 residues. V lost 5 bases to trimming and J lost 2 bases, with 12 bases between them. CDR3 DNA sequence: TGTGCCAGCAGTCGGGGGAAGGGCAACTATGGCTACACCTTC. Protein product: CASSRGKGNYGYTF.

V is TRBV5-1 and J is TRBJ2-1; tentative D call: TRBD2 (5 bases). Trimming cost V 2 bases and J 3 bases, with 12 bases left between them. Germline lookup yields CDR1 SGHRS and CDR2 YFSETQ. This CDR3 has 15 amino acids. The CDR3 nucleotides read TGCGCCAGCAGCTTTATGGACTGGAACTACAATGAGCAGTTCTTC. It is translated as CASSFMDWNYNEQFF.

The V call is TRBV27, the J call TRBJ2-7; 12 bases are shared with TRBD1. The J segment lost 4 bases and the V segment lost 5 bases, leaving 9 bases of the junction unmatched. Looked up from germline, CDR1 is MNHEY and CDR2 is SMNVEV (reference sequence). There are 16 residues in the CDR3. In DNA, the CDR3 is TGTGCCAGCAGTCCGATGGGGGGACAGGGGGCGTACGAGCAGTACTTC. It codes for CASSPMGGQGAYEQYF.

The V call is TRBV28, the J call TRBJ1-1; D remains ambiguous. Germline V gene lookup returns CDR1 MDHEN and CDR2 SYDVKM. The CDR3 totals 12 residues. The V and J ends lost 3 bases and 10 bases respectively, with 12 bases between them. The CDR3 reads CASSFVGSTAFF. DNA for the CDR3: TGTGCCAGCAGTTTTGTAGGGAGTACAGCTTTCTTT. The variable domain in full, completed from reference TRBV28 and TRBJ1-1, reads DVKVTQSSRYLVKRTGEKVFLECVQDMDHENMFWYRQDPGLGLRLIYFSYDVKMKEKGDIPEGYSVSREKKERFSLILESASTNQTSMYLCASSFVGSTAFFGQGTRLTVV.

DNA of the CDR3: TGTGCCAGTAGTATCCGCGGCCCCGGGGGTGGATCCTACGAGCAGTACTTC. Translating gives CASSIRGPGGGSYEQYF. The rearrangement links TRBV19 to TRBJ2-7; D might be TRBD2 (6 bases). CDR1 and CDR2 (germline): LNHDA, SQIVND (reference sequence). This CDR3 comprises 17 residues. Trimming removed 3 bases at V and 1 base at J, with 19 bases between. Combining the CDR3 with reference TRBV19 and TRBJ2-7 gives the whole variable domain DGGITQSPKYLFRKEGQNVTLSCEQNLNHDAMYWYRQDPGQGLRLIYYSQIVNDFQKGDIAEGYSVSREKKESFPLTVTSAQKNPTAFYLCASSIRGPGGGSYEQYFGPGTRLTVT.

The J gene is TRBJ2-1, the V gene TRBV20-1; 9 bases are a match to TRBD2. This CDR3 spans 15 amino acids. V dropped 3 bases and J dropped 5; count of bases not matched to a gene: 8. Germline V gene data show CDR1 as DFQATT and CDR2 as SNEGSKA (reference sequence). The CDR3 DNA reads TGCAGTGCTAGTGGCGGGAGGGCTTTTAACAATGAGCAGTTCTTC. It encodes CSASGGRAFNNEQFF.

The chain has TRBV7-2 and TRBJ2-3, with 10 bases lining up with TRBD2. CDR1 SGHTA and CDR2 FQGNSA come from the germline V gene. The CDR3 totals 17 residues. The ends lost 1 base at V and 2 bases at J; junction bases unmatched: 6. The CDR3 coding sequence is TGTGCCAGCAGCTTAGTCGCTAGCGGGAGAACCACAGATACGCAGTATTTT. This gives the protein CASSLVASGRTTDTQYF.

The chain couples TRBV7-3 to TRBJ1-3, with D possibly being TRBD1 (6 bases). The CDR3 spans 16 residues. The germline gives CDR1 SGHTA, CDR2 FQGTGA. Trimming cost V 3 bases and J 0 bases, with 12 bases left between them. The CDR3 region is CASSLGTPNSGNTIYF. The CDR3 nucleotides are TGTGCCAGCAGCTTGGGGACACCAAACTCTGGAAACACCATATATTTT.

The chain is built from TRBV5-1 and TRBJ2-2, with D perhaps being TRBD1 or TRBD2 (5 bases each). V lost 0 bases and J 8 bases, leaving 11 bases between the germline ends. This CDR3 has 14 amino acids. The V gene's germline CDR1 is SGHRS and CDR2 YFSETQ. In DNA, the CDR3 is TGCGCCAGCAGCTTGGCGGGACCTCCGGGGGAGCTGTTTTTT. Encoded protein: CASSLAGPPGELFF.

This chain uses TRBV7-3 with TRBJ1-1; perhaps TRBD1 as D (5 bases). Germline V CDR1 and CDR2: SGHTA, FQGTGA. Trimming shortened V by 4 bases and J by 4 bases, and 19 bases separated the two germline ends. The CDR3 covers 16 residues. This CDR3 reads CASSSGLGAKGTEAFF. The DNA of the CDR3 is TGTGCCAGCAGCTCCGGGTTAGGGGCAAAGGGCACTGAAGCTTTCTTT.

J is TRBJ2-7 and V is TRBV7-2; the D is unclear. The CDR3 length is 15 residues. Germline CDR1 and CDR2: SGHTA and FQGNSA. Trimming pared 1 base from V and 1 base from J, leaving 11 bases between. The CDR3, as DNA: TGTGCCAGCAGCTTAGATGTGACATTATCCTACGAGCAGTACTTC. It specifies CASSLDVTLSYEQYF.

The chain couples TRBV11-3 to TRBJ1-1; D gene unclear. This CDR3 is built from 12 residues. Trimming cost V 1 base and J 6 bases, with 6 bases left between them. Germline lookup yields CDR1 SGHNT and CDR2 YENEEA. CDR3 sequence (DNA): TGTGCCAGCAGCTTAGTATTCGCTGAAGCTTTCTTT. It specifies CASSLVFAEAFF.

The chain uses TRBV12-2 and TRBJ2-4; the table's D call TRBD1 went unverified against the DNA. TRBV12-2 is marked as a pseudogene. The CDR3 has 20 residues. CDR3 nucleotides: TGTGCAAGTCGGGCACCCGGGACAGAAACCCTCCGGCTAGCCAAAAACATTCAGTACTTC. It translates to CASRAPGTETLRLAKNIQYF.

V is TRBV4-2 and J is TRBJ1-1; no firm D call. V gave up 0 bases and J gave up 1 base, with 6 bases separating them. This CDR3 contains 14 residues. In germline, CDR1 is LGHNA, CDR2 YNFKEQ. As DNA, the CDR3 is TGTGCCAGCAGCCAAGAAGACGGGAACACTGAAGCTTTCTTT. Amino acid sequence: CASSQEDGNTEAFF.

CDR3 in DNA: TGTGCCAGCAGCCTCGCGCGGACAGCGTTAAACTACGAGCAGTACTTC. It codes for CASSLARTALNYEQYF. The chain recombines TRBV13 with TRBJ2-7, with D tentatively TRBD1 (6 bases). V was pared by 5 bases and J by 3 bases, with 20 bases between. The CDR3 extends over 16 amino acids. Germline V gene lookup returns CDR1 PRHDT and CDR2 FYEKMQ (reference sequence).